The entry below describes one TCR beta chain. Clones were read by immunoSEQ multiplex PCR, and TCRdb kept only the in-frame ones, dropping some. The sample's table shows several thousand clones. This sample was taken from a study of Tregs in tolerant kidney transplant recipients. Related graft donors supplied nonmyeloablative bone marrow transplants, and mixed chimerism was transient. The source material was CD8+ T cells from blood (PBMCs), sampled 12 months after the transplant. The sequence was obtained from a human patient who received a combined kidney and bone marrow transplant. The graft donor may account for some of the T cells.

The CDR3 sequence is CASSLGVEGYEQYF. The sequenced CDR3 bases are TGTGCCAGCAGCTTAGGCGTAGAGGGCTACGAG. This sequence joins TRBV7-8 and TRBJ2-7, with D possibly being TRBD2 (5 bases). The observed sequence ends 3 residues before the CDR3 terminus, with the missing tail filled in from the germline J gene. Trimming removed 1 base from V and 3 bases from J, with 10 bases in between. The CDR3 runs 14 residues. Germline loops: CDR1 SGHVS, CDR2 FQNEAQ.